This T cell receptor (beta chain) was recorded in a study of shared clonotypes between healthy human individuals. Study results and limitations: Among the subsets, naive ones generally showed larger estimated richness than memory ones.

The repertoire was sequenced with immunoSEQ multiplex PCR; TCRdb's copy has only in-frame clones and lacks some. The sample holds 2 million to 2.5 million clones, 90% to 96% seen once. Deletions cut 6 bases from V and 2 bases from J, with 20 bases between. CDR1 SGHRS and CDR2 YFSETQ come from the germline V gene. CDR3 length: 16 residues. Concerning this clone: Its antigen is not identified.

Source material: naive CD4+ T cells sorted from blood. Described subset: CD45RA+ positively selected. V is TRBV5-1 and J is TRBJ1-1, with D possibly TRBD1 on 5 matching bases. The sequence derives from a man between 18 and 29 years old in good health. The CDR3 nucleotides are TGCGCCAGCATCCCCGGACACGGGGGGATTAACACTGAAGCTTTCTTT. Amino acid sequence: CASIPGHGGINTEAFF. Full variable domain (remainder filled in from reference TRBV5-1 and TRBJ1-1): KAGVTQTPRYLIKTRGQQVTLSCSPISGHRSVSWYQQTPGQGLQFLFEYFSETQRNKGNFPGRFSGRQFSNSRSEMNVSTLELGDSALYLCASIPGHGGINTEAFFGQGTRLTVV.